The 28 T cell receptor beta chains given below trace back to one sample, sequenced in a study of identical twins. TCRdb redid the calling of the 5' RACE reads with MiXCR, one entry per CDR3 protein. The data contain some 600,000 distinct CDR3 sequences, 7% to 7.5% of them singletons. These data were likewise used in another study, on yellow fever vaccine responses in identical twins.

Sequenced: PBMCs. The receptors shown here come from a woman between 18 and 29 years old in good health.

This CDR3 reads CASSYLASGPTDTQYF. As DNA, the CDR3 is TGTGCCAGCAGTTACTTGGCTAGCGGACCCACAGATACGCAGTATTTT. The chain carries TRBV6-5 and TRBJ2-3, with 7 positions matching TRBD2. The CDR3 sequence is 16 residues long. Germline CDR1 and CDR2: MNHEY and SVGAGI. Trimming took 1 base from V and 2 from J; bases not matched to a gene: 6.

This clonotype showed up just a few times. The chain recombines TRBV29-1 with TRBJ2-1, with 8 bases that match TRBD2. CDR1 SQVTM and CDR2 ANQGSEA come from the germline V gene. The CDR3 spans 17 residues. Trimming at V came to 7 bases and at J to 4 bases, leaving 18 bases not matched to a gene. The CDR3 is CSGRAGAIRSPYNEQFF. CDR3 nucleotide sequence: TGCAGCGGTCGAGCGGGGGCCATTAGGTCCCCTTACAATGAGCAGTTCTTC.

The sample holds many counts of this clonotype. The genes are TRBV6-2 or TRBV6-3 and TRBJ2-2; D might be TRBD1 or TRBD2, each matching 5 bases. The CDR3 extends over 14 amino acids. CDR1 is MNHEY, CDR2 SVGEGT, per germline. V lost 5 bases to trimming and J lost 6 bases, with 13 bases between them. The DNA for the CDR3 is TGTGCCAGCAGTACGGGACCACAATCCGGGGAGCTGTTTTTT. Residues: CASSTGPQSGELFF.

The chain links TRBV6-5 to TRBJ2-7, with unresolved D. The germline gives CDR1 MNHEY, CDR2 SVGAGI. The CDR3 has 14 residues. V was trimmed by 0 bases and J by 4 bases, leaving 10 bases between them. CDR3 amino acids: CASSYSDGLYEQYV. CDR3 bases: TGTGCCAGCAGTTACTCGGACGGGCTGTACGAGCAGTACGTC.

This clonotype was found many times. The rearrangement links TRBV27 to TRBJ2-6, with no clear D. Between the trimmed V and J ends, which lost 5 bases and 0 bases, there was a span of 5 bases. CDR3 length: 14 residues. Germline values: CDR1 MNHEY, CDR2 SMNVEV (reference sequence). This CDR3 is CASSPLSGANVLTF. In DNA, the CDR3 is TGTGCCAGCAGTCCCCTCTCTGGGGCCAACGTCCTGACTTTC.

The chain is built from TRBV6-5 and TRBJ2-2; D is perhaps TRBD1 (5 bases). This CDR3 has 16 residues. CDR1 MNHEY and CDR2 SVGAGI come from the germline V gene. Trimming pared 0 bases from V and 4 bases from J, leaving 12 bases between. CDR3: CASSYSTRAATGELFF. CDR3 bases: TGTGCCAGCAGTTACTCGACCAGGGCGGCCACCGGGGAGCTGTTTTTT.

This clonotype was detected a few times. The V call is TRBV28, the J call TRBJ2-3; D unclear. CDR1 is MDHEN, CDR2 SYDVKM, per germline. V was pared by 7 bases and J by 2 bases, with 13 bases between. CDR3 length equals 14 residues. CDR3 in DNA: TGTGCCAGCACTAAACAATTTACCACAGATACGCAGTATTTT. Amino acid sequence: CASTKQFTTDTQYF.

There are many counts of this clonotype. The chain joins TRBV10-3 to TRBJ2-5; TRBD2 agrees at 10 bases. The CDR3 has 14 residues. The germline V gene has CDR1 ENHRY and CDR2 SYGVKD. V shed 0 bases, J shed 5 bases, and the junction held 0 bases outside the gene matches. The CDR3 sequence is CAISESTSGETQYF. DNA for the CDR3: TGTGCCATCAGTGAGTCGACTAGCGGGGAGACCCAGTACTTC.

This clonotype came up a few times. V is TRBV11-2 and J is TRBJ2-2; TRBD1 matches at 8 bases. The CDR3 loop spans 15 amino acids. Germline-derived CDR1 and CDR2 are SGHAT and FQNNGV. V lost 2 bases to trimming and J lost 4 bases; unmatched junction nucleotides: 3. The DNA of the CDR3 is TGTGCCAGCAGCTTACAGGGGGCCGGCACCGGGGAGCTGTTTTTT. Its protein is CASSLQGAGTGELFF.

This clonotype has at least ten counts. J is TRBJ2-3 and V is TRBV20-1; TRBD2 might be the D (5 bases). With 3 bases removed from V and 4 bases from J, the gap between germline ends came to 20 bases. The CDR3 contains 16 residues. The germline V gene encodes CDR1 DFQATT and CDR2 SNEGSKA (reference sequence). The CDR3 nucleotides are TGCAGTGCTAGCCCCCTTACACGGGGATTCGCAGATACGCAGTATTTT. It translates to CSASPLTRGFADTQYF.

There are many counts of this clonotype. In nucleotides, the CDR3 is TGTGCCAGCAGTTTTTTGGGGAAATTGGATACGCAGTATTTT. Translated, it gives CASSFLGKLDTQYF. This chain joins TRBV12-3 or TRBV12-4 and TRBJ2-3; D not certain. V dropped 3 bases and J dropped 6 bases, with 13 bases sitting between them. This CDR3 is 14 amino acids long.

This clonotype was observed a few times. The CDR3 DNA is TGTGCCAGCAGTTTAGGATCCTTCGACAGGCACCCCTACAATGAGCAGTTCTTC. Translation gives CASSLGSFDRHPYNEQFF. The J gene is TRBJ2-1, the V gene TRBV28; D possibly corresponds to TRBD1 (6 bases). In germline, CDR1 is MDHEN, CDR2 SYDVKM. The CDR3 is 18 residues long. V was cut by 2 bases and J by 2 bases, with 19 bases left in between.

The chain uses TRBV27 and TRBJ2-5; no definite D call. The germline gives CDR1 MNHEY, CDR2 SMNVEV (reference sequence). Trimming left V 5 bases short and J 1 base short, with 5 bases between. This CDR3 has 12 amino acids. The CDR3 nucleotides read TGTGCCAGCAGTACCCTCCAAGAGACCCAGTACTTC. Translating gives CASSTLQETQYF.

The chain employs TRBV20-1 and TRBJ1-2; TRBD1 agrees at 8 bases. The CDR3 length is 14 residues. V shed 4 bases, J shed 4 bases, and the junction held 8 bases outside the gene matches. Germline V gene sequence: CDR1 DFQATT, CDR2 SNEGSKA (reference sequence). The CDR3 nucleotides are TGCAGTGCTAACACAGGGGGAGTAGCCTATGGCTACACCTTC. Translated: CSANTGGVAYGYTF.

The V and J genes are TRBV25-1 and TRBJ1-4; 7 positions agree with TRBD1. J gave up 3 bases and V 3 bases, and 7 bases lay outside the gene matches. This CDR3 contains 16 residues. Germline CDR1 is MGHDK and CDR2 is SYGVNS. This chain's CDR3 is CASSDPPGQPNEKLFF. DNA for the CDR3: TGTGCCAGCAGTGACCCCCCGGGACAGCCTAATGAAAAACTGTTTTTT. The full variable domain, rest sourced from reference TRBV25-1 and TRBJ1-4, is EADIYQTPRYLVIGTGKKITLECSQTMGHDKMYWYQQDPGMELHLIHYSYGVNSTEKGDLSSESTVSRIRTEHFPLTLESARPSHTSQYLCASSDPPGQPNEKLFFGSGTQLSVL.

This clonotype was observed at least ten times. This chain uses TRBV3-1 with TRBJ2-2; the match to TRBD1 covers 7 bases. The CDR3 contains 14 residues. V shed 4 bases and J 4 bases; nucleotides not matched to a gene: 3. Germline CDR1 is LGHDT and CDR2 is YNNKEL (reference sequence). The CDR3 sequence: CASSRQGVTGELFF. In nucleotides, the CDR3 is TGTGCCAGCAGCCGGCAGGGGGTCACCGGGGAGCTGTTTTTT.

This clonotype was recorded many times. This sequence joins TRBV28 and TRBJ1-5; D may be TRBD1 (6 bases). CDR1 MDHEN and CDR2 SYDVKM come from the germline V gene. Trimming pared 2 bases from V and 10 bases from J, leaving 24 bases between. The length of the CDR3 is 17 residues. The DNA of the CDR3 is TGTGCCAGCAGTTTACGAGGCGGGACACCCGATCGGGTTCCCCAGCATTTT. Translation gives CASSLRGGTPDRVPQHF.

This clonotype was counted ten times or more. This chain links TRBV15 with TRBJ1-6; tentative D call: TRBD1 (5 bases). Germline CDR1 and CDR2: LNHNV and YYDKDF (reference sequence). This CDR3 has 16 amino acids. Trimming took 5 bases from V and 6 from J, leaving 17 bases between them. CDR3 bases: TGTGCCACCAGCCCGGACATTTTCCCCGGTAATTCACCCCTCCACTTT. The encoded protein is CATSPDIFPGNSPLHF. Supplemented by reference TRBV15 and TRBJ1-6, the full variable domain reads DAMVIQNPRYQVTQFGKPVTLSCSQTLNHNVMYWYQQKSSQAPKLLFHYYDKDFNNEADTPDNFQSRRPNTSFCFLDIRSPGLGDTAMYLCATSPDIFPGNSPLHFGNGTRLTVT.

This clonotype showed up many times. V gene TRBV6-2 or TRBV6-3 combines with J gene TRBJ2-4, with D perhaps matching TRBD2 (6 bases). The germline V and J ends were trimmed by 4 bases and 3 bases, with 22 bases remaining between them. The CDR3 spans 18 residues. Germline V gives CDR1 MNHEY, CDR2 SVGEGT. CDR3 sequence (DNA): TGTGCCAGCAGTTCCCCCTCGCGGGATTGGAGCGTCAAAAACATTCAGTACTTC. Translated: CASSSPSRDWSVKNIQYF.

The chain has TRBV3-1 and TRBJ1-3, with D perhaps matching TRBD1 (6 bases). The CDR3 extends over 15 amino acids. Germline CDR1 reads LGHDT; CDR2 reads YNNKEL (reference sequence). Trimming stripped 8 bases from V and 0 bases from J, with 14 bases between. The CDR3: CASAREGVSGNTIYF. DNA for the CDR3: TGTGCCAGCGCAAGGGAGGGGGTCTCTGGAAACACCATATATTTT.

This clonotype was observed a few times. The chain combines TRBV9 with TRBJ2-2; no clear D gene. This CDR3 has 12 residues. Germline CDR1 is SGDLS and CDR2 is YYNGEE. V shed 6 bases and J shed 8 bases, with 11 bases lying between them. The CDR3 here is CASTGLEGELFF. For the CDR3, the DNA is TGTGCCAGCACCGGGTTAGAAGGGGAGCTGTTTTTT.

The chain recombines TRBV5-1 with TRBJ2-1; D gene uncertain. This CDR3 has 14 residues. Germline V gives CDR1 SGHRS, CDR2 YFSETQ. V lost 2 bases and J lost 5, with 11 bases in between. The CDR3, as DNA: TGCGCCAGCAGCTTACGGACGAGCCACAATGAGCAGTTCTTC. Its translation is CASSLRTSHNEQFF.

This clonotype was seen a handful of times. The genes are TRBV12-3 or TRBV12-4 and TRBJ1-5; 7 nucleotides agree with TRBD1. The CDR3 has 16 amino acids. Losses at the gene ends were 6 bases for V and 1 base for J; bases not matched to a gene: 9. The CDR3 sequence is CASSPPTGKSNQPQHF. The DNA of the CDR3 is TGTGCCAGCAGCCCGCCGACAGGGAAAAGCAATCAGCCCCAGCATTTT.

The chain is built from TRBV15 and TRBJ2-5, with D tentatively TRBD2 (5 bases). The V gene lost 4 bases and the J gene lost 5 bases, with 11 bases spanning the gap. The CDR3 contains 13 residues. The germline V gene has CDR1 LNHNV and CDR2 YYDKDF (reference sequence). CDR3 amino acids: CATSKREYETQYF. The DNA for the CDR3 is TGTGCCACCAGCAAAAGGGAGTATGAGACCCAGTACTTC.

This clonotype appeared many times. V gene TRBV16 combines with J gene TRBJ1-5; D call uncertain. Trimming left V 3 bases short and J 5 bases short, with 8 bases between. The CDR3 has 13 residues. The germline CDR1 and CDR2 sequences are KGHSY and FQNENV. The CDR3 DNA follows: TGTGCCAGCAGCCACGGTGGGGATCAGCCCCAGCATTTT. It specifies CASSHGGDQPQHF.

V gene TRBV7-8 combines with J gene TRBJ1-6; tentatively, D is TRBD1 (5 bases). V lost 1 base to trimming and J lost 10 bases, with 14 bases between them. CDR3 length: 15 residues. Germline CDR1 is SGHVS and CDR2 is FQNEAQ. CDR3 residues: CASSLVFQGNSPLHF. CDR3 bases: TGTGCCAGCAGCTTAGTATTCCAGGGTAACTCACCCCTCCACTTT.

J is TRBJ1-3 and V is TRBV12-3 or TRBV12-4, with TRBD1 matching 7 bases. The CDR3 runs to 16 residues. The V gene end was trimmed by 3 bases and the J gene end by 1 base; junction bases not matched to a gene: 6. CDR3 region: CASSFRTGNSGNTIYF. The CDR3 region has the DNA TGTGCCAGCAGTTTCAGGACAGGCAATTCTGGAAACACCATATATTTT.

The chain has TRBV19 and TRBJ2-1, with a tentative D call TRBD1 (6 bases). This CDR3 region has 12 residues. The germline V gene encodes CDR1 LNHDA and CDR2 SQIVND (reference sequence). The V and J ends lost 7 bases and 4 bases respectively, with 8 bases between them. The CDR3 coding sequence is TGTGCCAGTAAACAGGGTTACAATGAGCAGTTCTTC. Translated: CASKQGYNEQFF. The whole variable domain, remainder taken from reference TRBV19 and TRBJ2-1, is DGGITQSPKYLFRKEGQNVTLSCEQNLNHDAMYWYRQDPGQGLRLIYYSQIVNDFQKGDIAEGYSVSREKKESFPLTVTSAQKNPTAFYLCASKQGYNEQFFGPGTRLTVL.